These 15 T cell receptor beta chains originate from one sample sequenced in a study of cytomegalovirus exposure and HLA in healthy donors. Repertoires were generated with immunoSEQ multiplex PCR, while TCRdb's copy carries only in-frame clones and drops some. The data contain 260,000 or so clones, approximately 87% of them singletons. Material: PBMCs. These receptors were taken from a woman younger than 30 in good health and CMV-seronegative.

The V and J genes are TRBV4-3 and TRBJ2-7; D possibly corresponds to TRBD1 (5 bases). The CDR3 totals 14 residues. V was shortened by 4 bases and J by 2 bases, with 12 bases between the two germline ends. The V gene's germline CDR1 is LGHNA and CDR2 YSLEER. Written as DNA, the CDR3 is TGCGCCAGCAGCCTAAATCAGGGAACCTACGAGCAGTACTTC. As protein: CASSLNQGTYEQYF.

V and J are TRBV28 and TRBJ2-1, with 7 bases aligning to TRBD2. Trimming at V came to 3 bases and at J to 5 bases, leaving 1 base not matched to a gene. The CDR3 covers 13 residues. Germline V gene lookup returns CDR1 MDHEN and CDR2 SYDVKM. CDR3 amino acids: CASSLGGDNEQFF. The CDR3 DNA sequence: TGTGCCAGCAGTTTGGGAGGGGACAATGAGCAGTTCTTC.

This clone rates as medium-sized (0.01 to 0.1%). The V call is TRBV27, the J call TRBJ2-2; TRBD1 might be the D (6 bases). The CDR3 extends over 15 amino acids. Germline loops: CDR1 MNHEY, CDR2 SMNVEV (reference sequence). V lost 3 bases and J lost 2, with 10 bases in between. Here the CDR3 reads CASSFSRGNTGELFF. The CDR3 region has the DNA TGTGCCAGCAGTTTTAGCAGGGGCAACACCGGGGAGCTGTTTTTT.

V gene TRBV2 combines with J gene TRBJ1-1; D is perhaps TRBD1 (6 bases). Germline assignment: CDR1 SNHLY and CDR2 FYNNEI. The ends were cut back, 7 bases at V and 0 bases at J, with 6 bases in the middle. There are 12 residues in the CDR3. The CDR3 protein is CASNRVNTEAFF. CDR3 DNA sequence: TGTGCCAGCAACAGGGTGAACACTGAAGCTTTCTTT.

The chain joins TRBV5-1 to TRBJ2-1; 9 bases are shared with TRBD1. Trimming cost V 0 bases and J 2 bases; bases outside gene matches: 3. The CDR3 contains 16 residues. Germline V gene data show CDR1 as SGHRS and CDR2 as YFSETQ. CDR3 loop: CASSLARDRAYNEQFF. As DNA, the CDR3 is TGCGCCAGCAGCTTGGCTCGGGACAGGGCCTACAATGAGCAGTTCTTC.

The V gene is TRBV9, the J gene TRBJ2-2; 8 bases agree with TRBD2. CDR3 length: 16 residues. The germline V gene has CDR1 SGDLS and CDR2 YYNGEE. V gave up 0 bases and J gave up 4 bases; unmatched junction bases: 5. The CDR3 DNA reads as TGTGCCAGCAGCGTAGGTCCCAGCGGGAGCACCGGGGAGCTGTTTTTT. Translated, it gives CASSVGPSGSTGELFF.

This CDR3 is CATSPPLGLDSYNEQFF. CDR3 bases: TGTGCCACCAGCCCTCCCCTGGGACTGGACTCCTACAATGAGCAGTTCTTC. V and J are TRBV15 and TRBJ2-1; D is perhaps TRBD2 (6 bases). The CDR3 runs 17 residues. The germline V gene encodes CDR1 LNHNV and CDR2 YYDKDF (reference sequence). V was pared by 5 bases and J by 0 bases, with 17 bases between.

The chain uses TRBV4-3 and TRBJ1-3, with 8 positions matching TRBD1. With 1 base clipped from V and 1 base from J, the junction kept 0 bases outside the gene matches. The CDR3 length is 15 residues. CDR1 and CDR2 (germline): LGHNA, YSLEER. The chain's CDR3 is CASSQGTGSGNTIYF. Written as DNA, the CDR3 is TGCGCCAGCAGCCAAGGGACAGGGTCTGGAAACACCATATATTTT.

The chain recombines TRBV7-9 with TRBJ1-5; weak D call: TRBD1 (5 bases). The CDR3 is made up of 19 amino acids. Germline V gives CDR1 SEHNR, CDR2 FQNEAQ (reference sequence). Trimming pared 1 base from V and 0 bases from J, leaving 19 bases between. CDR3 nucleotide sequence: TGTGCCAGCAGCTTAGTTTCAGGGAACCATAAGTTTAGCAATCAGCCCCAGCATTTT. It is translated as CASSLVSGNHKFSNQPQHF. The full variable domain, rest sourced from reference TRBV7-9 and TRBJ1-5, is DTGVSQNPRHKITKRGQNVTFRCDPISEHNRLYWYRQTLGQGPEFLTYFQNEAQLEKSRLLSDRFSAERPKGSFSTLEIQRTEQGDSAMYLCASSLVSGNHKFSNQPQHFGDGTRLSIL.

The gene calls are TRBV27 and TRBJ1-5; TRBD1 is a possible D gene (5 bases). CDR3 length: 14 amino acids. Germline V gives CDR1 MNHEY, CDR2 SMNVEV (reference sequence). V shed 9 bases and J shed 0 bases, with 12 bases lying between them. The CDR3 reads CASSGLNSNQPQHF. CDR3 DNA sequence: TGTGCCAGTTCGGGACTTAATAGCAATCAGCCCCAGCATTTT.

The rearrangement joins TRBV12-5 to TRBJ2-7; D may be TRBD2 (6 bases). Germline CDR1 reads LGHNT; CDR2 reads FRNRAP. CDR3 length equals 13 residues. V was cut by 5 bases and J by 0 bases, with 8 bases left in between. The CDR3 DNA sequence: TGTGCTAGTGGTGCGGGGTTCTCCTACGAGCAGTACTTC. Protein sequence: CASGAGFSYEQYF.

A note on this clone: The junction departs from the called germline gene at one end, perhaps through a read error. The chain combines TRBV28 with TRBJ1-1; the D gene is possibly TRBD1 (5 bases). This CDR3 is built from 13 residues. CDR1 MDHEN and CDR2 SYDVKM come from the germline V gene. This CDR3 reads CASSIWGRTEAFF. For the CDR3, the DNA is TGTGCCAGCAGTATATGGGGGAGAACTGAAGCTTTCTTT. Full variable domain (outside the CDR3, taken from reference TRBV28 and TRBJ1-1): DVKVTQSSRYLVKRTGEKVFLECVQDMDHENMFWYRQDPGLGLRLIYFSYDVKMKEKGDIPEGYSVSREKKERFSLILESASTNQTSMYLCASSIWGRTEAFFGQGTRLTVV.

J is TRBJ2-7 and V is TRBV10-3; 8 positions agree with TRBD1. The V and J ends lost 6 bases and 3 bases, in that order; junction bases with no gene match: 4. CDR3 length: 13 amino acids. Germline values: CDR1 ENHRY, CDR2 SYGVKD. The CDR3 reads CAISVDRGYEQYF. In DNA, the CDR3 is TGTGCCATCAGCGTAGACAGGGGCTACGAGCAGTACTTC.

V and J are TRBV5-4 and TRBJ2-1; TRBD1 is a possible D gene (5 bases). The CDR3 contains 18 residues. Trimming stripped 0 bases from V and 8 bases from J, with 24 bases between. CDR1 is SGHNT and CDR2 is YYREEE in the germline V gene (reference sequence). CDR3 nucleotide sequence: TGTGCCAGCAGCTTGGGGGTTATCAGGACATCGCCACTGGATGAGCAGTTCTTC. It is translated as CASSLGVIRTSPLDEQFF.

The chain has TRBV5-6 and TRBJ2-7; D is possibly TRBD1 or TRBD2 (9 bases each). The CDR3 spans 17 residues. V was clipped by 4 bases and J by 6 bases, with 26 bases between them. Per the germline V gene, CDR1 is SGHDT and CDR2 is YYEEEE. The CDR3 nucleotides are TGTGCCAGCAGCGGGACAGGGAAAGCTAGCGGGACCTTCGAGCAGTACTTC. Amino acids: CASSGTGKASGTFEQYF.